Following are 28 T cell receptor beta chains from one sample sequenced in a study of OX40 agonist ivuxolimab in advanced cancers. Profiling relied on immunoSEQ multiplex PCR, and the TCRdb table lists in-frame clones only, not all of them. Of around 94,000 clones listed, around nine tenths were seen once; the top ten hold 0.65% to 0.85%. The sample consisted of CD4+ or CD8+ T cells sorted from blood, taken in a trial of the OX40 agonist ivuxolimab. Receptors were obtained from an adult with an advanced solid tumor such as melanoma, head and neck, liver or kidney cancer.

The chain links TRBV30 to TRBJ2-5; TRBD2 matches 11 bases. The last part of the DNA fits TRBJ2-7 better; the J call may be wrong. The CDR3 has 15 amino acids. The germline V gene has CDR1 GTSNPN and CDR2 SVGIG (reference sequence). The CDR3: CAWSPGTSGSYEQYF. CDR3 nucleotides: TGTGCCTGGAGCCCCGGGACTAGCGGCTCCTACGAGCAGTACTTC.

The chain has TRBV18 and TRBJ2-1; unclear D gene. This CDR3 spans 13 amino acids. CDR1 KGHSH and CDR2 LQKENI come from the germline V gene. V dropped 2 bases and J dropped 5 bases, with 7 bases sitting between them. CDR3 DNA: TGTGCCAGCTCACCAGGCCGGGACAATGAGCAGTTCTTC. It encodes CASSPGRDNEQFF.

On this clone: At one end the junction does not follow the germline gene, possibly because of a read error. The V gene is TRBV7-6, the J gene TRBJ2-2; 7 bases line up with TRBD1. This CDR3 spans 15 amino acids. Germline CDR1 SGHVS, CDR2 FNYEAQ. CDR3 loop: CASSLRTGATGELFF. CDR3 coding DNA: TGTGCTAGCAGCTTGCGTACAGGGGCCACCGGGGAGCTGTTTTTT.

A single count supports this clone. CDR3 bases: TGTGCCAGCAGCCTCCCGGAGGGTTATGGCTACACCTTC. This translates into CASSLPEGYGYTF. The rearrangement uses TRBV6-6 and TRBJ1-2, with D hard to call. V lost 6 bases and J 5 bases, leaving 13 bases between the germline ends. Germline V CDR1 and CDR2: MNHNY, SVGAGI (reference sequence). The CDR3 contains 13 residues.

The chain carries TRBV10-1 and TRBJ2-5, with a weak D call TRBD2 (5 bases). V was trimmed by 6 bases and J by 5 bases, leaving 13 bases between them. The CDR3 covers 13 residues. The V gene's germline CDR1 is WNHNN and CDR2 SYGVQD (reference sequence). For the CDR3, the DNA is TGCGCCAGCAGCGGGGAGTCGAGGGAGACCCAGTACTTC. It yields the protein CASSGESRETQYF.

V and J are TRBV4-3 and TRBJ1-6, with D unresolved. CDR3 length: 16 amino acids. Trimming removed 4 bases from V and 7 bases from J, with 17 bases in between. Germline-derived CDR1 and CDR2 are LGHNA and YSLEER. The CDR3 region has the DNA TGCGCCAGCAGCCCAAGATTTCCGGCAGCGAATTCACCCCTCCACTTT. Protein product: CASSPRFPAANSPLHF.

The chain is built from TRBV30 and TRBJ1-5, with 8 bases aligning to TRBD1. The CDR3 totals 17 residues. Trimming took 3 bases from V and 1 from J; bases not matched to a gene: 11. CDR1 and CDR2 from the germline V gene are GTSNPN and SVGIG (reference sequence). The CDR3: CAWSVSRGPLSNQPQHF. CDR3 nucleotides: TGTGCCTGGAGCGTCAGCAGGGGGCCCCTGAGCAATCAGCCCCAGCATTTT.

J is TRBJ2-1 and V is TRBV2; 7 bases line up with TRBD2. Trimming took 8 bases from V and 9 from J; bases not matched to a gene: 16. The CDR3 is 15 residues long. CDR1 SNHLY and CDR2 FYNNEI come from the germline V gene. The CDR3 is CASPGGGLPEVEQFF. CDR3 sequence (DNA): TGTGCCAGCCCGGGCGGGGGACTACCCGAGGTTGAGCAGTTCTTC.

The chain combines TRBV6-5 with TRBJ1-1; D not certain. Trimming took 6 bases from V and 11 from J, leaving 19 bases between them. The germline V gene encodes CDR1 MNHEY and CDR2 SVGAGI. The CDR3 is made up of 13 amino acids. The CDR3, as DNA: TGTGCCAGCAGCACCGAGGACGGCCGAGGGGCTTTCTTT. Protein sequence: CASSTEDGRGAFF.

The V call is TRBV19, the J call TRBJ2-1, with TRBD2 matching 7 bases. The V and J ends lost 6 bases and 11 bases, in that order; junction bases with no gene match: 7. Germline lookup yields CDR1 LNHDA and CDR2 SQIVND (reference sequence). There are 12 residues in the CDR3. The CDR3 region is CASSPPAGKQFF. As DNA, the CDR3 is TGTGCCAGTAGCCCCCCAGCGGGAAAGCAGTTCTTC. Drawing the rest from reference TRBV19 and TRBJ2-1, the complete variable domain is DGGITQSPKYLFRKEGQNVTLSCEQNLNHDAMYWYRQDPGQGLRLIYYSQIVNDFQKGDIAEGYSVSREKKESFPLTVTSAQKNPTAFYLCASSPPAGKQFFGPGTRLTVL.

This chain connects TRBV5-6 to TRBJ1-1; the D is unclear. The V end was cut by 1 base, the J end by 9 bases, with 13 bases between. The CDR3 is made up of 13 amino acids. Germline-derived CDR1 and CDR2 are SGHDT and YYEEEE. CDR3 nucleotides: TGTGCCAGCAGCTTGCGCGCCGGATTCAAAGCTTTCTTT. Its protein product is CASSLRAGFKAFF.

The J gene is TRBJ2-7, the V gene TRBV6-6; no reliable D call. The CDR3 has 12 residues. V lost 2 bases to trimming and J lost 3 bases, with 5 bases between them. Per the germline V gene, CDR1 is MNHNY and CDR2 is SVGAGI (reference sequence). CDR3 coding DNA: TGTGCCAGCAGTTACAGGGACTACGAGCAGTACTTC. It specifies CASSYRDYEQYF.

The chain joins TRBV2 to TRBJ2-3, with TRBD2 matching over 14 bases. Looked up from germline, CDR1 is SNHLY and CDR2 is FYNNEI. With V trimmed by 5 bases and J by 4 bases, 2 bases remained unmatched. This CDR3 has 15 amino acids. CDR3 sequence (DNA): TGTGCCAGCAGTCGACTAGCGGGAGGGTCAGATACGCAGTATTTT. It is translated as CASSRLAGGSDTQYF. The full variable domain, rest sourced from reference TRBV2 and TRBJ2-3, is EPEVTQTPSHQVTQMGQEVILRCVPISNHLYFYWYRQILGQKVEFLVSFYNNEISEKSEIFDDQFSVERPDGSNFTLKIRSTKLEDSAMYFCASSRLAGGSDTQYFGPGTRLTVL.

The chain couples TRBV7-8 to TRBJ2-7; the D call may be TRBD1 or TRBD2 (6 bases each). Germline assignment: CDR1 SGHVS and CDR2 FQNEAQ. The CDR3 sequence is 13 residues long. Trimming stripped 7 bases from V and 1 base from J, with 11 bases between. The CDR3: CASTIGGSYEQYF. As DNA, the CDR3 is TGTGCCAGCACCATAGGGGGGTCCTACGAGCAGTACTTC.

V is TRBV27 and J is TRBJ1-4; D call uncertain. Germline V CDR1 and CDR2: MNHEY, SMNVEV (reference sequence). V lost 0 bases and J 1 base, leaving 0 bases between the germline ends. The CDR3 runs to 13 residues. The CDR3 here is CASSLSTNEKLFF. The CDR3 DNA reads as TGTGCCAGCAGTTTATCAACTAATGAAAAACTGTTTTTT.

This chain links TRBV2 with TRBJ2-7; 12 nucleotides line up with TRBD2. Germline lookup yields CDR1 SNHLY and CDR2 FYNNEI. The junction had 5 bases not matched to a gene; V was cut back by 7 bases and J by 4 bases. The CDR3 is 14 amino acids. The CDR3 is CASTGLAGSYEQYF. As DNA, the CDR3 is TGTGCCAGCACCGGACTAGCGGGATCATACGAGCAGTACTTC.

DNA of the CDR3: TGTGCCTATGGGCAGGGACAGTTTTCACCCCTCCACTTT. Translated: CAYGQGQFSPLHF. This sequence joins TRBV30 and TRBJ1-6; 7 bases fit TRBD1. Germline V gene sequence: CDR1 GTSNPN, CDR2 SVGIG (reference sequence). With V trimmed by 7 bases and J by 9 bases, 9 bases remained unmatched. This CDR3 region has 13 residues.

V gene TRBV7-9 combines with J gene TRBJ2-7; maybe TRBD2 (5 bases). The CDR3 covers 15 residues. Trimming removed 5 bases from V and 0 bases from J, with 14 bases in between. Germline values: CDR1 SEHNR, CDR2 FQNEAQ (reference sequence). The CDR3 region is CASSNQAAFSYEQYF. In DNA, the CDR3 is TGTGCCAGCAGCAACCAAGCGGCCTTCTCCTACGAGCAGTACTTC.

This clone was seen a handful of times. This chain connects TRBV9 to TRBJ2-7; either TRBD1 or TRBD2 may supply D (6 bases each). CDR1 and CDR2 from the germline V gene are SGDLS and YYNGEE. CDR3 length: 18 amino acids. V was clipped by 0 bases and J by 6 bases, with 25 bases between them. CDR3 protein: CASSVGGHWEDRRAEQYF. CDR3 in DNA: TGTGCCAGCAGCGTAGGAGGACATTGGGAGGACAGAAGGGCCGAGCAGTACTTC.

This chain links TRBV4-3 with TRBJ2-3; D gene uncertain. Trimming took 4 bases from V and 5 from J, leaving 10 bases between them. The CDR3 consists of 13 residues. CDR1 and CDR2 from the germline V gene are LGHNA and YSLEER. The CDR3: CASSLLVGDTQYF. In DNA, the CDR3 is TGCGCCAGCAGCCTTCTTGTCGGAGATACGCAGTATTTT.

The chain carries TRBV19 and TRBJ2-7; D unclear. Deletions cut 5 bases from V and 0 bases from J, with 5 bases between. The CDR3 has 12 amino acids. The V gene's germline CDR1 is LNHDA and CDR2 SQIVND (reference sequence). The CDR3 loop reads CASSASSYEQYF. CDR3 nucleotide sequence: TGTGCCAGTAGTGCGAGCTCCTACGAGCAGTACTTC.

This clone was counted only a few times. V gene TRBV11-2 combines with J gene TRBJ1-1; D not resolved. The CDR3 has 15 residues. The germline CDR1 and CDR2 sequences are SGHAT and FQNNGV. Trimming stripped 6 bases from V and 0 bases from J, with 14 bases between. CDR3 amino acids: CASREGFRLNTEAFF. Here the CDR3 DNA reads TGTGCCAGCAGGGAAGGTTTTCGATTGAACACTGAAGCTTTCTTT.

V gene TRBV5-1 combines with J gene TRBJ2-5; the D is unclear. Germline V lookup: CDR1 SGHRS, CDR2 YFSETQ. V lost 0 bases to trimming and J lost 5 bases, with 11 bases between them. The CDR3 has 14 residues. CDR3 region: CASSLGVNWETQYF. CDR3 in DNA: TGCGCCAGCAGCTTGGGGGTTAATTGGGAGACCCAGTACTTC.

The chain combines TRBV5-1 with TRBJ2-3, with D possibly TRBD2 on 5 matching bases. Germline CDR1 is SGHRS and CDR2 is YFSETQ. The CDR3 runs 16 residues. Between the trimmed V and J ends, which lost 0 bases and 0 bases, there was a span of 11 bases. CDR3 protein: CASSLVGASSTDTQYF. CDR3 nucleotides: TGCGCCAGCAGCTTGGTGGGAGCGTCCAGCACAGATACGCAGTATTTT.

The V call is TRBV28, the J call TRBJ2-5; TRBD1 might be the D (5 bases). CDR3 length: 16 amino acids. Trimming took off 6 bases at V and 0 bases at J, with 17 bases between the two ends. Germline V gene sequence: CDR1 MDHEN, CDR2 SYDVKM. The CDR3 DNA follows: TGTGCCAGCAGACCGACGACAGAGTGGTACCAAGAGACCCAGTACTTC. Its protein is CASRPTTEWYQETQYF.

This sequence joins TRBV6-5 and TRBJ1-1, with 7 bases fitting TRBD1. The germline V gene has CDR1 MNHEY and CDR2 SVGAGI. Trimming took 2 bases from V and 5 from J; bases not matched to a gene: 2. The CDR3 is made up of 13 amino acids. For the CDR3, the DNA is TGTGCCAGCAGTTACGCAGGGGGGACTGAAGCTTTCTTT. This codes for CASSYAGGTEAFF.

This rearrangement joins TRBV29-1 to TRBJ2-1; weak D call: TRBD2 (6 bases). The CDR3 loop spans 13 amino acids. CDR1 is SQVTM and CDR2 is ANQGSEA in the germline V gene. V dropped 2 bases and J dropped 8 bases, with 13 bases sitting between them. The CDR3 sequence: CSVEFTGSDEQFF. CDR3 DNA sequence: TGCAGCGTTGAATTTACCGGGAGCGATGAGCAGTTCTTC.

The gene calls are TRBV7-2 and TRBJ1-4; D is uncertain. V was pared by 6 bases and J by 5 bases, with 13 bases between. The CDR3 is made up of 14 amino acids. Germline assignment: CDR1 SGHTA and CDR2 FQGNSA. The CDR3, as DNA: TGTGCCAGCAGTAACCGTCAAAGCAATGAAAAACTGTTTTTT. Translated: CASSNRQSNEKLFF.